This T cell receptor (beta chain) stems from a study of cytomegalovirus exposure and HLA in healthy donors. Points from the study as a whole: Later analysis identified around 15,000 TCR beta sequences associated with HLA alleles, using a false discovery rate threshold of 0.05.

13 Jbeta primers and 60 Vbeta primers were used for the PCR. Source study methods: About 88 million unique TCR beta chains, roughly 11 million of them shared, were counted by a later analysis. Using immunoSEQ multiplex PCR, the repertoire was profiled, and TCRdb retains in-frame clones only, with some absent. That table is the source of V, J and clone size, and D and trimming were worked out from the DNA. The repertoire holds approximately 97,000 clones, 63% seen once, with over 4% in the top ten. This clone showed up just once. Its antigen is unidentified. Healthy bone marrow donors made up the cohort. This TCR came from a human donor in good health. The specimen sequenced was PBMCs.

The CDR3 region has the DNA TGTGCCAGTAGTACGACTCGGGGACAGGGGGCAGGAAATGAGCAGTTCTTC. Translation gives CASSTTRGQGAGNEQFF. The chain carries TRBV19 and TRBJ2-1, with 12 bases lining up with TRBD1. The germline gives CDR1 LNHDA, CDR2 SQIVND (reference sequence). The CDR3 length is 17 residues. V lost 4 bases and J lost 7; bases outside the gene matches: 11.